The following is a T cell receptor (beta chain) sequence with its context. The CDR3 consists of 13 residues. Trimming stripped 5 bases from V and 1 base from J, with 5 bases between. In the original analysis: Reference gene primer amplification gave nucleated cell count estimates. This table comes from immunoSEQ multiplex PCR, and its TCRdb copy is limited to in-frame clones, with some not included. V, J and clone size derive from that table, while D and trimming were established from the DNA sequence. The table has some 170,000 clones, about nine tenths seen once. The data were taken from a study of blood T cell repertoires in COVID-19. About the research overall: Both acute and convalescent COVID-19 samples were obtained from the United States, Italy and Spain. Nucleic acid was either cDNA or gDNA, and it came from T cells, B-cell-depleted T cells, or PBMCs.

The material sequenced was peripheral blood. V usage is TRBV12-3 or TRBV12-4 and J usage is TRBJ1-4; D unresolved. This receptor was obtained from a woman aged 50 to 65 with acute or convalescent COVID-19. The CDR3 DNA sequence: TGTGCCAGCAGTCCCGGAACTAATGAAAAACTGTTTTTT. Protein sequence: CASSPGTNEKLFF.